Following are 28 T cell receptor beta chains from one sample sequenced in a study of cytomegalovirus exposure and HLA in healthy donors. PCR used 60 Vbeta primers and 13 Jbeta primers. Clones were sequenced by immunoSEQ multiplex PCR, and TCRdb holds only the in-frame ones, with some missing. The sample holds 180,000 or so clones, 77% seen once. Material: PBMCs. The receptors stem from a young man in good health and CMV-seronegative.

This chain connects TRBV5-1 to TRBJ2-1, with D possibly matching TRBD1 (6 bases). Trimming removed 1 base at V and 12 bases at J, with 20 bases between. This CDR3 region has 15 residues. Germline V gene sequence: CDR1 SGHRS, CDR2 YFSETQ. The DNA for the CDR3 is TGCGCCAGCAGCTTGACAGGGCCCGACCCGTCTGGGCAGTTCTTC. Translating gives CASSLTGPDPSGQFF.

The genes are TRBV9 and TRBJ2-3; D call uncertain. Trimming took 5 bases from V and 7 from J, leaving 17 bases between them. CDR1 is SGDLS and CDR2 is YYNGEE in the germline V gene. The CDR3 runs 14 residues. This CDR3 is CASREKTRKNTQYF. The CDR3 DNA is TGTGCCAGCAGGGAGAAGACTCGGAAGAATACGCAGTATTTT.

This clone was seen a handful of times. V usage is TRBV6-5 and J usage is TRBJ1-4; no reliable D call. This CDR3 has 13 amino acids. Per germline, CDR1 MNHEY and CDR2 SVGAGI. V lost 5 bases, J lost 16 bases, and 20 bases lay in between. As DNA, the CDR3 is TGTGCCAGCAGTGAAGTGGAGTTAGGCTTCAAGTTTTTT. It is translated as CASSEVELGFKFF.

In its sample, this clone was seen once. The chain links TRBV28 to TRBJ2-7; TRBD2 is a possible D gene (6 bases). The germline V gene has CDR1 MDHEN and CDR2 SYDVKM. Between the trimmed V and J ends, which lost 6 bases and 1 base, there was a span of 16 bases. The length of the CDR3 is 15 residues. CDR3 sequence: CASSLGGVRSYEQYF. DNA of the CDR3: TGTGCCAGCAGCCTCGGGGGAGTGAGGTCCTACGAGCAGTACTTC. The variable domain in full, with the rest retrieved from reference TRBV28 and TRBJ2-7, is DVKVTQSSRYLVKRTGEKVFLECVQDMDHENMFWYRQDPGLGLRLIYFSYDVKMKEKGDIPEGYSVSREKKERFSLILESASTNQTSMYLCASSLGGVRSYEQYFGPGTRLTVT.

The V and J genes are TRBV7-9 and TRBJ1-1; tentative D call: TRBD1 (6 bases). From germline, CDR1 is SEHNR and CDR2 FQNEAQ (reference sequence). V lost 4 bases and J 1 base, leaving 22 bases between the germline ends. The CDR3 is 18 amino acids. Here the CDR3 reads CASSSPQGHRVANTEAFF. CDR3 DNA: TGTGCCAGCAGCTCCCCCCAAGGACACAGGGTGGCGAACACTGAAGCTTTCTTT. The full variable domain, with the rest looked up from reference TRBV7-9 and TRBJ1-1, is DTGVSQNPRHKITKRGQNVTFRCDPISEHNRLYWYRQTLGQGPEFLTYFQNEAQLEKSRLLSDRFSAERPKGSFSTLEIQRTEQGDSAMYLCASSSPQGHRVANTEAFFGQGTRLTVV.

The chain links TRBV5-4 to TRBJ2-1; D uncertain. Trimming removed 4 bases from V and 3 bases from J, with 17 bases in between. Germline V gives CDR1 SGHNT, CDR2 YYREEE (reference sequence). The CDR3 runs to 16 residues. The CDR3 protein is CASSPSADSDYNEQFF. In DNA form, the CDR3 reads TGTGCCAGCAGCCCATCGGCGGATTCCGACTACAATGAGCAGTTCTTC. Based on the CDR3 plus reference TRBV5-4 and TRBJ2-1, the full variable domain is ETGVTQSPTHLIKTRGQQVTLRCSSQSGHNTVSWYQQALGQGPQFIFQYYREEENGRGNFPPRFSGLQFPNYSSELNVNALELDDSALYLCASSPSADSDYNEQFFGPGTRLTVL.

This clone showed up just a few times. V gene TRBV5-1 combines with J gene TRBJ1-2, with TRBD1 identical over 11 bases. This CDR3 region has 12 residues. Germline V CDR1 and CDR2: SGHRS, YFSETQ. J lost 6 bases, V lost 7 bases, and 2 bases had no gene match. In DNA, the CDR3 is TGCGCCAGCCGGACAGGGGGCAATGGCTACACCTTC. Translating gives CASRTGGNGYTF.

The V and J genes are TRBV10-1 and TRBJ2-3, with a weak D call TRBD2 (6 bases). The V gene's germline CDR1 is WNHNN and CDR2 SYGVQD (reference sequence). CDR3 length: 14 amino acids. V gave up 8 bases and J gave up 6 bases, with 18 bases separating them. The CDR3 coding sequence is TGCGCCAGCGGGGGGAGGCCATATGCGGATACGCAGTATTTT. Its translation: CASGGRPYADTQYF.

This clone occurred a few times. V is TRBV20-1 and J is TRBJ2-7, with D unclear. Trimming shortened V by 1 base and J by 3 bases, and 4 bases separated the two germline ends. This CDR3 has 11 amino acids. CDR1 is DFQATT and CDR2 is SNEGSKA in the germline V gene (reference sequence). DNA of the CDR3: TGCAGTGCTAGAGCTTACTACGAGCAGTACTTC. Its protein product is CSARAYYEQYF.

V and J are TRBV30 and TRBJ1-4; D may be TRBD1 (5 bases). CDR3 length: 15 amino acids. V lost 2 bases, J lost 0 bases, and 10 bases lay in between. CDR1 is GTSNPN and CDR2 is SVGIG in the germline V gene (reference sequence). As DNA, the CDR3 is TGTGCCTGGAGTTCAGGGTCCTCAACTAATGAAAAACTGTTTTTT. This gives the protein CAWSSGSSTNEKLFF.

The chain couples TRBV18 to TRBJ2-5; TRBD1 agrees at 7 bases. The germline gives CDR1 KGHSH, CDR2 LQKENI. Trimming cost V 6 bases and J 1 base; bases outside gene matches: 5. The CDR3 extends over 14 amino acids. DNA for the CDR3: TGTGCCAGCTCGCCCCGACAGGGCCAAGAGACCCAGTACTTC. It yields the protein CASSPRQGQETQYF. Full variable domain (outside the CDR3, taken from reference TRBV18 and TRBJ2-5): NAGVMQNPRHLVRRRGQEARLRCSPMKGHSHVYWYRQLPEEGLKFMVYLQKENIIDESGMPKERFSAEFPKEGPSILRIQQVVRGDSAAYFCASSPRQGQETQYFGPGTRLLVL.

The CDR3 DNA is TGTGCCAGCGGCCCTTCCACCAATGAGCAGTTCTTC. Protein: CASGPSTNEQFF. The V gene is TRBV7-9, the J gene TRBJ2-1, with D uncertain. Germline assignment: CDR1 SEHNR and CDR2 FQNEAQ (reference sequence). CDR3 length: 12 residues. The germline V and J ends were trimmed by 8 bases and 6 bases, with 11 bases remaining between them.

This clone was observed a handful of times. The rearrangement links TRBV7-8 to TRBJ2-2; 12 nucleotides match TRBD2. This CDR3 is 17 amino acids long. Germline V CDR1 and CDR2: SGHVS, FQNEAQ. V lost 4 bases to trimming and J lost 7 bases; unmatched junction nucleotides: 10. The CDR3 spells CASSSQLAGGRDGELFF. CDR3 nucleotides: TGTGCCAGCAGCTCACAACTAGCGGGGGGCCGGGACGGGGAGCTGTTTTTT. Filled out from reference TRBV7-8 and TRBJ2-2, the complete variable domain reads GAGVSQSPRYKVAKRGQDVALRCDPISGHVSLFWYQQALGQGPEFLTYFQNEAQLDKSGLPSDRFFAERPEGSVSTLKIQRTQQEDSAVYLCASSSQLAGGRDGELFFGEGSRLTVL.

The gene calls are TRBV11-2 and TRBJ1-5; no definite D call. V lost 5 bases to trimming and J lost 1 base, with 12 bases between them. This CDR3 is built from 15 residues. From germline, CDR1 is SGHAT and CDR2 FQNNGV. CDR3 protein: CASSAHLGSNQPQHF. The CDR3 nucleotides are TGTGCCAGCAGCGCTCACCTAGGCAGCAATCAGCCCCAGCATTTT.

This rearrangement joins TRBV7-9 to TRBJ2-7, with D maybe TRBD1 (6 bases). This CDR3 contains 14 residues. The V and J ends lost 2 bases and 2 bases respectively, with 10 bases between them. Germline V lookup: CDR1 SEHNR, CDR2 FQNEAQ (reference sequence). This CDR3 is CASSLSKGAYEQYF. DNA for the CDR3: TGTGCCAGCAGCTTAAGCAAGGGGGCCTACGAGCAGTACTTC.

The J gene is TRBJ2-7, the V gene TRBV19, with a possible D match to TRBD1 (6 bases). Germline V gives CDR1 LNHDA, CDR2 SQIVND (reference sequence). The V and J ends lost 7 bases and 0 bases respectively, with 10 bases between them. The length of the CDR3 is 13 residues. CDR3 residues: CASIGTSSYEQYF. In nucleotides, the CDR3 is TGTGCCAGTATTGGGACAAGCTCCTACGAGCAGTACTTC.

This clone was seen just once. The V and J genes are TRBV27 and TRBJ2-1; TRBD2 matches 8 bases. This CDR3 has 17 residues. With V trimmed by 2 bases and J by 2 bases, 8 bases remained unmatched. Germline V CDR1 and CDR2: MNHEY, SMNVEV (reference sequence). CDR3 sequence reads: CASSLPTGGATYNEQFF. The CDR3 DNA reads as TGTGCCAGCAGTTTACCGACGGGGGGGGCAACCTACAATGAGCAGTTCTTC.

The chain employs TRBV30 and TRBJ2-2, with D possibly matching TRBD1 (6 bases). Trimming took off 4 bases at V and 6 bases at J, with 18 bases between the two ends. CDR1 is GTSNPN and CDR2 is SVGIG in the germline V gene (reference sequence). The CDR3 totals 15 residues. The CDR3 reads CAWTIQDRLPGELFF. The CDR3 region has the DNA TGTGCCTGGACGATACAGGACAGACTTCCCGGGGAGCTGTTTTTT.

The chain employs TRBV5-1 and TRBJ2-7; weak D call: TRBD1 (6 bases). Germline assignment: CDR1 SGHRS and CDR2 YFSETQ. CDR3 length: 15 amino acids. Trimming took 0 bases from V and 7 from J, leaving 17 bases between them. CDR3 DNA sequence: TGCGCCAGCAGCTTGGGGCTCGGGACACCATCGGAGCAGTACTTC. Its protein product is CASSLGLGTPSEQYF.

V is TRBV6-4 and J is TRBJ2-1; D uncertain. V was cut by 0 bases and J by 3 bases, with 9 bases left in between. Per the germline V gene, CDR1 is MRHNA and CDR2 is SNTAGT. The length of the CDR3 is 15 residues. The CDR3 is CASSDSLADYNEQFF. The CDR3 DNA reads TGTGCCAGCAGTGACTCGTTGGCAGACTACAATGAGCAGTTCTTC.

This chain uses TRBV28 with TRBJ2-6; no firm D call. V gave up 7 bases and J gave up 0 bases, with 13 bases separating them. The germline gives CDR1 MDHEN, CDR2 SYDVKM. The CDR3 covers 16 residues. DNA for the CDR3: TGTGCCAGCATGGAGACCCCCAACTCTGGGGCCAACGTCCTGACTTTC. Protein product: CASMETPNSGANVLTF.

In nucleotides, the CDR3 is TGTGCCAGTAGTATGTCCGCGGCCTATGGCTACACCTTC. Protein sequence: CASSMSAAYGYTF. The chain links TRBV19 to TRBJ1-2; D is uncertain. CDR3 length: 13 amino acids. Germline V CDR1 and CDR2: LNHDA, SQIVND (reference sequence). V lost 3 bases to trimming and J lost 4 bases, with 9 bases between them.

This clone showed up just once. V and J are TRBV29-1 and TRBJ2-7; 9 bases align to TRBD2. CDR3 length: 14 amino acids. Germline V CDR1 and CDR2: SQVTM, ANQGSEA. After removal of 4 bases from V and 2 bases from J, the junction contained 6 bases not matched to a gene. In DNA, the CDR3 is TGCAGCGTTGTACCAGCGGGAGGCCCCTACGAGCAGTACTTC. Amino acid sequence: CSVVPAGGPYEQYF.

This rearrangement joins TRBV4-3 to TRBJ1-2, with D perhaps matching TRBD1 (6 bases). This CDR3 comprises 16 residues. V dropped 2 bases and J dropped 3 bases, with 16 bases sitting between them. Germline lookup yields CDR1 LGHNA and CDR2 YSLEER. CDR3 nucleotides: TGCGCCAGCAGCCAATATAAAAGGGGGTTGGACTATGGCTACACCTTC. Translation: CASSQYKRGLDYGYTF.

This clone has more than one count but fewer than ten. The chain uses TRBV2 and TRBJ1-5; 7 nucleotides agree with TRBD1. The CDR3 totals 17 residues. Germline V gene data show CDR1 as SNHLY and CDR2 as FYNNEI. The ends lost 5 bases at V and 0 bases at J; junction bases unmatched: 10. CDR3 residues: CASSPDRNRGSNQPQHF. CDR3 sequence (DNA): TGTGCCAGCAGTCCGGACAGGAACAGAGGTAGCAATCAGCCCCAGCATTTT.

The chain combines TRBV27 with TRBJ2-5; TRBD2 might be the D (7 bases). Germline V gives CDR1 MNHEY, CDR2 SMNVEV (reference sequence). This CDR3 comprises 15 residues. Trimming pared 4 bases from V and 7 bases from J, leaving 19 bases between. Here the CDR3 reads CASSSPGAGVGTQYF. CDR3 in DNA: TGTGCCAGCAGTTCACCGGGGGCGGGGGTCGGGACCCAGTACTTC.

The chain carries TRBV10-3 and TRBJ1-5, with TRBD1 as a possible D gene (6 bases). V was cut by 3 bases and J by 6 bases, with 12 bases left in between. Germline assignment: CDR1 ENHRY and CDR2 SYGVKD. The length of the CDR3 is 14 residues. The CDR3 DNA is TGTGCCATCAGTGACAGGGGCGGCGGTCAGCCCCAGCATTTT. Its protein is CAISDRGGGQPQHF.

J is TRBJ2-7 and V is TRBV4-2, with D uncertain. The V gene lost 0 bases and the J gene lost 6 bases, with 18 bases spanning the gap. In germline, CDR1 is LGHNA, CDR2 YNFKEQ. The CDR3 loop spans 16 amino acids. CDR3 sequence (DNA): TGTGCCAGCAGCCAAGATGCCCCTCAGACTGGCCGCGAGCAGTACTTC. Its translation: CASSQDAPQTGREQYF.